These 2 T cell receptor beta chains share one sample of origin, sequenced in a study of blood T cell repertoires in COVID-19. Here immunoSEQ multiplex PCR was the method, and the copy in TCRdb shows in-frame clones only, minus some. Of around 70,000 clones listed, about four fifths are singletons. Input material: peripheral blood. The receptors come from a woman older than 75 with active or convalescent COVID-19.

V is TRBV7-2 and J is TRBJ1-4, with D unclear. This CDR3 region has 14 residues. Per germline, CDR1 SGHTA and CDR2 FQGNSA. V lost 3 bases, J lost 2 bases, and 7 bases lay in between. In DNA, the CDR3 is TGTGCCAGCAGCTTTAGCTTGACTAATGAAAAACTGTTTTTT. As protein: CASSFSLTNEKLFF. Drawing the rest from reference TRBV7-2 and TRBJ1-4, the complete variable domain is GAGVSQSPSNKVTEKGKDVELRCDPISGHTALYWYRQSLGQGLEFLIYFQGNSAPDKSGLPSDRFSAERTGGSVSTLTIQRTQQEDSAVYLCASSFSLTNEKLFFGSGTQLSVL.

V gene TRBV19 combines with J gene TRBJ1-3, with 7 bases lining up with TRBD1. V gave up 6 bases and J gave up 0 bases; unmatched junction bases: 5. Germline CDR1 and CDR2: LNHDA and SQIVND (reference sequence). This CDR3 contains 15 residues. CDR3 region: CASRTRQGSGNTIYF. CDR3 DNA sequence: TGTGCCAGTAGAACACGACAGGGCTCTGGAAACACCATATATTTT.